The clone carrying this TCR beta chain was seen repeatedly, ten times or more. This record comes from a study of T cell repertoires in cytomegalovirus infection. CDR1 is SGHTA and CDR2 is FQGTGA in the germline V gene. The CDR3 loop spans 13 amino acids. V lost 4 bases and J 7 bases, leaving 13 bases between the germline ends. TCRdb fed the reads into MiXCR, producing one record per CDR3 protein. The table includes 200,000 to 250,000 distinct CDR3 sequences, approximately 6.7% detected once. The source material was PBMCs. This chain joins TRBV7-3 and TRBJ1-1; D uncertain. This TCR was sampled from a human donor in good health (CMV status not recorded). Some clones in this sample may be carry-over from other donors' samples. CDR3 in DNA: TGTGCCAGCAGCTCTAACGACGTGAATGAAGCTTTCTTT. Translation: CASSSNDVNEAFF.